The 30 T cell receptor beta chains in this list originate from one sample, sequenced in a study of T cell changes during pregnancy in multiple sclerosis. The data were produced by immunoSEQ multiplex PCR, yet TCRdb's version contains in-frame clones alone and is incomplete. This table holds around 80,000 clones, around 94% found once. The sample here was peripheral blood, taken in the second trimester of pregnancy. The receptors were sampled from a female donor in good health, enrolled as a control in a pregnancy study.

DNA for the CDR3: TGTGCCAGTAGAAAGGCCCCGGACAGGGGCAAAAACTATGGCTACACCTTC. Its translation is CASRKAPDRGKNYGYTF. The chain carries TRBV19 and TRBJ1-2; 9 bases line up with TRBD1. V lost 6 bases and J lost 2; bases outside the gene matches: 13. Germline V gives CDR1 LNHDA, CDR2 SQIVND (reference sequence). The CDR3 is 17 residues long.

DNA for the CDR3: TGTGCCAGCAGCTTGGCGGACAGGGGGCTAAATCAGCCCCAGCATTTT. Its translation is CASSLADRGLNQPQHF. The V and J genes are TRBV7-8 and TRBJ1-5; 11 nucleotides match TRBD1. The ends lost 3 bases at V and 4 bases at J; junction bases unmatched: 5. This CDR3 is built from 16 residues. Germline V lookup: CDR1 SGHVS, CDR2 FQNEAQ.

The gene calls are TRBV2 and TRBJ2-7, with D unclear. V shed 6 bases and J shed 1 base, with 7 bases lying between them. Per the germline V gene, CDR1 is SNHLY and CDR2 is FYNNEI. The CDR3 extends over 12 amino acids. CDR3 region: CASSPRSYEQYF. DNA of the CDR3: TGTGCCAGCAGCCCGAGGTCCTACGAGCAGTACTTC.

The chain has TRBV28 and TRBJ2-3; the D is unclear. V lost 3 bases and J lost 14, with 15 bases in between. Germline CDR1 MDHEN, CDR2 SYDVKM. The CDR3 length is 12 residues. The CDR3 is CASSFNYPHLYF. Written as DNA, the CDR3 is TGTGCCAGCAGTTTTAATTACCCACACCTGTATTTT. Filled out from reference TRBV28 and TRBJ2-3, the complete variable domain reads DVKVTQSSRYLVKRTGEKVFLECVQDMDHENMFWYRQDPGLGLRLIYFSYDVKMKEKGDIPEGYSVSREKKERFSLILESASTNQTSMYLCASSFNYPHLYFGPGTRLTVL.

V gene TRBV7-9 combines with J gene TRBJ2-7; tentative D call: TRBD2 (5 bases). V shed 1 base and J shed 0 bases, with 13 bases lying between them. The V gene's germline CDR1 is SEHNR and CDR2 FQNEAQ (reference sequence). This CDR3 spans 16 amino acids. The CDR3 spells CASSLVSGRASYEQYF. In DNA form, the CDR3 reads TGTGCCAGCAGCTTAGTCAGCGGACGGGCCTCCTACGAGCAGTACTTC.

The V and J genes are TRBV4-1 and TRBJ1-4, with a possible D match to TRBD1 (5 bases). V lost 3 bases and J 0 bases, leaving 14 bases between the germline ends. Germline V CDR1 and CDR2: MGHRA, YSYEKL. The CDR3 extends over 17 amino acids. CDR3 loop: CASSQRGSIATNEKLFF. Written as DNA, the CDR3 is TGCGCCAGCAGCCAGCGGGGGTCTATTGCAACTAATGAAAAACTGTTTTTT.

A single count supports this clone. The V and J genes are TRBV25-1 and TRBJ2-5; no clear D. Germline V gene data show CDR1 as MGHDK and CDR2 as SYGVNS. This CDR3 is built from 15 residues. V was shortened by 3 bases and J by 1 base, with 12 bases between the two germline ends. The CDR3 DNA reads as TGTGCCAGCAGTGAGCGTGGCGGAACCCAAGAGACCCAGTACTTC. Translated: CASSERGGTQETQYF.

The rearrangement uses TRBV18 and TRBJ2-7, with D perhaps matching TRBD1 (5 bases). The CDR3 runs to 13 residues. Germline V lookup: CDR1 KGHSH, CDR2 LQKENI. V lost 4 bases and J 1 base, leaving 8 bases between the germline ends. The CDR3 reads CASSQGLSYEQYF. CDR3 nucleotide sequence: TGTGCCAGCTCACAGGGGCTTTCCTACGAGCAGTACTTC.

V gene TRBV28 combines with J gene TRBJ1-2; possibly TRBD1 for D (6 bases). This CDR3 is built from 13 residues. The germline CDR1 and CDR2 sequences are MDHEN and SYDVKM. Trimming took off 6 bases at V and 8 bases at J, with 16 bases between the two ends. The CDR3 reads CASSPRAGGGYTF. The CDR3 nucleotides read TGTGCCAGCAGCCCGAGGGCGGGGGGCGGCTACACCTTC.

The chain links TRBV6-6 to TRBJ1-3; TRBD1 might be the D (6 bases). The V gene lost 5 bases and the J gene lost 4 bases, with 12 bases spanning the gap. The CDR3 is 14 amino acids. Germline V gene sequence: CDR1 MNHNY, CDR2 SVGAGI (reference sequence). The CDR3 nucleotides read TGTGCCAGCAGTCCCACCGACAGGGGAAACACCATATATTTT. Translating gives CASSPTDRGNTIYF.

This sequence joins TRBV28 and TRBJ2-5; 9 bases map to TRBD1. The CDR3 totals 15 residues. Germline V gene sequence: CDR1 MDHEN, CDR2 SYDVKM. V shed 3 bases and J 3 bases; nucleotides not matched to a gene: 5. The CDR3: CASSFLGQGKETQYF. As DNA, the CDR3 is TGTGCCAGCAGTTTTCTAGGACAGGGGAAAGAGACCCAGTACTTC.

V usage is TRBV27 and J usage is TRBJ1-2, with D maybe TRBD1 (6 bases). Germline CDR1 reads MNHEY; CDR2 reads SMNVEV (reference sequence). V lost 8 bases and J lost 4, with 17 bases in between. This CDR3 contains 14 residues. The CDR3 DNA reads TGTGCCAGCGGAACGACAGGAGTTTCCTATGGCTACACCTTC. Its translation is CASGTTGVSYGYTF.

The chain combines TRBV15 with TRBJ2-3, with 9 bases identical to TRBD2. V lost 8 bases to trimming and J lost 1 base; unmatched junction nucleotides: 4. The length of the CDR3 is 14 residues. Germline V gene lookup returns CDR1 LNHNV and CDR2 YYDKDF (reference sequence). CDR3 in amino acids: CATGSGRGTDTQYF. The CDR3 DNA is TGTGCCACCGGTAGCGGGAGAGGCACAGATACGCAGTATTTT. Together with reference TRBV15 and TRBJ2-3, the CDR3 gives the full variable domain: DAMVIQNPRYQVTQFGKPVTLSCSQTLNHNVMYWYQQKSSQAPKLLFHYYDKDFNNEADTPDNFQSRRPNTSFCFLDIRSPGLGDTAMYLCATGSGRGTDTQYFGPGTRLTVL.

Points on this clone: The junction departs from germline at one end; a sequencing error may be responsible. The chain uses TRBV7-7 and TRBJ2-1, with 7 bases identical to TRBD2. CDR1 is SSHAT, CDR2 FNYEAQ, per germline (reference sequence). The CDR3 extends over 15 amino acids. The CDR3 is CASSQASGPYNEQFF. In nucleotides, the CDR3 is TGTGCTAGCAGTCAAGCTAGCGGCCCCTACAATGAGCAGTTCTTC.

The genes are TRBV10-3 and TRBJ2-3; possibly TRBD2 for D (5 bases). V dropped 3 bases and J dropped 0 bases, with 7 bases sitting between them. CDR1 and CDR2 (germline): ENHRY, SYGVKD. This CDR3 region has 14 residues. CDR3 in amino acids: CAISDGDSTDTQYF. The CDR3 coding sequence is TGTGCCATCAGTGACGGGGATAGCACAGATACGCAGTATTTT.

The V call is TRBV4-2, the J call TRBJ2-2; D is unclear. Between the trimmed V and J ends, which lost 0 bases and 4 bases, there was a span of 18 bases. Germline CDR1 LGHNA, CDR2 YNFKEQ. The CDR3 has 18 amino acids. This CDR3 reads CASSQDGPPYGGTGELFF. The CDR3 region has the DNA TGTGCCAGCAGCCAAGATGGGCCCCCCTACGGTGGCACCGGGGAGCTGTTTTTT.

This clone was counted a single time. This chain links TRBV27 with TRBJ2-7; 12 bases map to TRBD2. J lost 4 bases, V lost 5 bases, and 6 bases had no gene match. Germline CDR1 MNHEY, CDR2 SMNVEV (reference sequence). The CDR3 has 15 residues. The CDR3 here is CASSLLAGGVYEQYF. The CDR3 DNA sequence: TGTGCCAGCAGTCTACTAGCGGGAGGTGTATACGAGCAGTACTTC.

The CDR3 here is CASRSYESGTQYF. In DNA, the CDR3 is TGTGCCAGCAGGAGCTACGAGTCGGGGACCCAGTACTTC. This chain uses TRBV6-6 with TRBJ2-5; D not certain. There are 13 residues in the CDR3. CDR1 is MNHNY, CDR2 SVGAGI, per germline (reference sequence). Trimming took off 6 bases at V and 7 bases at J, with 15 bases between the two ends.

CDR3 sequence: CASSMGLPYNEQFF. The CDR3 region has the DNA TGCGCCAGCAGCATGGGACTACCGTACAATGAGCAGTTCTTC. The chain couples TRBV5-1 to TRBJ2-1; 7 nucleotides align to TRBD2. Germline CDR1 reads SGHRS; CDR2 reads YFSETQ. V was pared by 4 bases and J by 4 bases, with 5 bases of the junction left unmatched. The CDR3 covers 14 residues.

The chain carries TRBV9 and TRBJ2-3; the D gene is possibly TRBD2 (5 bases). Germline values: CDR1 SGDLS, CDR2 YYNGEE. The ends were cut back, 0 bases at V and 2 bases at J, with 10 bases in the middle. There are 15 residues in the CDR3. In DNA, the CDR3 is TGTGCCAGCAGCGTAGCGGGGAGTTCCACAGATACGCAGTATTTT. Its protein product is CASSVAGSSTDTQYF.

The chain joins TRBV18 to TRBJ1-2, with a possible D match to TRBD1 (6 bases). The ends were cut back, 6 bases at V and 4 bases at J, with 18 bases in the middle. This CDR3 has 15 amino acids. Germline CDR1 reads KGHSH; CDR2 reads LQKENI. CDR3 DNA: TGTGCCAGCTCCCCTCTAGGGGGGGATAGCTATGGCTACACCTTC. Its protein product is CASSPLGGDSYGYTF.

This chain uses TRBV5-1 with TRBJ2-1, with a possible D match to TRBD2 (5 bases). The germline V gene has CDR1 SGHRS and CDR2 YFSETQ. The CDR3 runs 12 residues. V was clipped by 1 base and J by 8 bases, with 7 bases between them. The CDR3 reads CASSLPGDEQFF. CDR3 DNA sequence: TGCGCCAGCAGCTTGCCCGGGGATGAGCAGTTCTTC. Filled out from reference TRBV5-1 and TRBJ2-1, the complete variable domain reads KAGVTQTPRYLIKTRGQQVTLSCSPISGHRSVSWYQQTPGQGLQFLFEYFSETQRNKGNFPGRFSGRQFSNSRSEMNVSTLELGDSALYLCASSLPGDEQFFGPGTRLTVL.

CDR3 protein: CASTMTGREQYF. The CDR3 DNA is TGTGCCAGCACCATGACAGGGCGCGAGCAGTACTTC. The chain combines TRBV6-6 with TRBJ2-7, with 7 bases that match TRBD1. CDR1 is MNHNY and CDR2 is SVGAGI in the germline V gene (reference sequence). Trimming removed 7 bases from V and 6 bases from J; junction bases left unmatched: 6. The CDR3 runs 12 residues.

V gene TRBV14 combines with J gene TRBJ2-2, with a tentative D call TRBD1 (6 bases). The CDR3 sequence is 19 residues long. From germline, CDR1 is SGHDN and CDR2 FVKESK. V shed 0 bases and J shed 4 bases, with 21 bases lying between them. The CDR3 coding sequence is TGTGCCAGCAGCCAAGAACAGGGCACTATCCTGAGAGGCACCGGGGAGCTGTTTTTT. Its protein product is CASSQEQGTILRGTGELFF.

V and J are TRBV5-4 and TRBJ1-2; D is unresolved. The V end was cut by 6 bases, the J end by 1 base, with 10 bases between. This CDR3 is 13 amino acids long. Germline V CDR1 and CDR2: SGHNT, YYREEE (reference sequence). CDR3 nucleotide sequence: TGTGCCAGCACCCACAGTGATAACTATGGCTACACCTTC. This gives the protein CASTHSDNYGYTF.

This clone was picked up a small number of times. CDR3 DNA sequence: TGTGCCAGCAGCTTAGAATCCTCGCCCCAGCATTTT. This encodes CASSLESSPQHF. V is TRBV7-9 and J is TRBJ1-5; D is ambiguous. Germline V gives CDR1 SEHNR, CDR2 FQNEAQ (reference sequence). The V gene lost 1 base and the J gene lost 9 bases, with 7 bases spanning the gap. This CDR3 is 12 amino acids long.

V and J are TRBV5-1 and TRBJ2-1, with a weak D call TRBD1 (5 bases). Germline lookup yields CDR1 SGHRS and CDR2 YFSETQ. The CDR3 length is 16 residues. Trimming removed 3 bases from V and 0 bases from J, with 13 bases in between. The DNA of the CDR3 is TGCGCCAGCAGCTGGGGCGGTTTAGGCTCCTACAATGAGCAGTTCTTC. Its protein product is CASSWGGLGSYNEQFF.

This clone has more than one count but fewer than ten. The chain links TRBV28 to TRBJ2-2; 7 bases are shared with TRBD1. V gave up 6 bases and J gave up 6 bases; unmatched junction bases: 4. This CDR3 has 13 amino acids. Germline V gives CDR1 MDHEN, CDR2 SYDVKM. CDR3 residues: CASRHQGAGELFF. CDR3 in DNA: TGTGCCAGCAGACACCAGGGGGCCGGGGAGCTGTTTTTT.

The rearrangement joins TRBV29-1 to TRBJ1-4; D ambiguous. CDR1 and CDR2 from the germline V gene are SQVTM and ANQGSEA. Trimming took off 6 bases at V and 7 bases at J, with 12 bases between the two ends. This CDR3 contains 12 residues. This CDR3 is CSVRGAGEKLFF. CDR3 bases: TGCAGCGTCCGGGGAGCCGGTGAAAAACTGTTTTTT.

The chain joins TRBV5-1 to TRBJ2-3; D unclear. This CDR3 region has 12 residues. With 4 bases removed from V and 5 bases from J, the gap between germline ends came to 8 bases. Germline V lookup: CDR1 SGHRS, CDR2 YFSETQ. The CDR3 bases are TGCGCCAGCAGCGAGAGAGGAGATACGCAGTATTTT. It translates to CASSERGDTQYF.